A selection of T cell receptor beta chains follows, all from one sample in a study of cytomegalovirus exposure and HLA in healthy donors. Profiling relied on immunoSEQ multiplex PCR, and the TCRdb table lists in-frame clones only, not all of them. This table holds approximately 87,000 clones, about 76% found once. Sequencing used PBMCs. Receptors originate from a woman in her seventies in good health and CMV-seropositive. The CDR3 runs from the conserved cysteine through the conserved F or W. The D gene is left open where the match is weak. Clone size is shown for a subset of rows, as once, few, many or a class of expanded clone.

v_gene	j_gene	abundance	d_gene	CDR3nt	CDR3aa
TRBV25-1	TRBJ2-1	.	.	TGTGCCAGCAGTGATTTACAGGGCTCATACAATGAGCAGTTCTTC	CASSDLQGSYNEQFF
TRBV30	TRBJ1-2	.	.	TGTGCCGCGGGGAGAAATGGCTACACCTTC	CAAGRNGYTF
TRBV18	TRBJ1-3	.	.	TGTGCCAGCTCACCCTACCCGGCCGGGGTCTCTGGAAACACCATATATTTT	CASSPYPAGVSGNTIYF
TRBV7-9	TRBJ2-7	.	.	TGTGCCAGCAGCTCCGACATCTTAACCTACGAGCAGTACTTC	CASSSDILTYEQYF
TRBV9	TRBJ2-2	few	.	TGTGCCAGCAGCACCCCCAGGGAAAACACCGGGGAGCTGTTTTTT	CASSTPRENTGELFF
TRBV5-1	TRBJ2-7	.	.	TGCGCCAGCAGCTTTTCCGGACTACCTTCCGAGCAGTACTTC	CASSFSGLPSEQYF
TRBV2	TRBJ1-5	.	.	TGTGCCAGCAGTGAAGCAAGGGGGAATCAGCCCCAGCATTTT	CASSEARGNQPQHF
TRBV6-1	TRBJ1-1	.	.	TGTGCCAGCAGTTACGGGGAAACAGCTTTCTTT	CASSYGETAFF
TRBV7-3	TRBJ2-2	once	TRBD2	TGTGCCAGCAGCTTAAGGGGACTAGCGGGAGGTGTCACCGGGGAGCTGTTTTTT	CASSLRGLAGGVTGELFF
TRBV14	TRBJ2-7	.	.	TGTGCCAGCAGCCAAGACCTTACTACCCGCGACCACGAGCAGTACTTC	CASSQDLTTRDHEQYF
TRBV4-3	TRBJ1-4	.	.	TGCGCCAGCAGCCAAGATCCCGGCAGGGATTATGAAAAACTGTTTTTT	CASSQDPGRDYEKLFF
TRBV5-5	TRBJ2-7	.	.	TGTGCCAGCAGCTTGGGACTCTACGAGCAGTACTTC	CASSLGLYEQYF
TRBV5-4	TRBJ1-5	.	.	TGTGCCAGCAGCTTAGGGGGGGGGAGCAATCAGCCCCAGCATTTT	CASSLGGGSNQPQHF
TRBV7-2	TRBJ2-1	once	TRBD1	TGTGCCAGCAGCTACCGGACAGGGGGCATTGGCTACAATGAGCAGTTCTTC	CASSYRTGGIGYNEQFF
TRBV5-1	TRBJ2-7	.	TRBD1	TGCGCCAGCAGCTTGTGGGGGACAGCCTCCTACGAGCAGTACTTC	CASSLWGTASYEQYF
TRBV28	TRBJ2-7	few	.	TGTGCCAGCAGTTGGAGAAGCATGGGCTCCTACGAGCAGTACTTC	CASSWRSMGSYEQYF
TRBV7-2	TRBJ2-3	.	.	TGTGCCAGCAGCCCAGGTGGAAAAAGGGGATCAGATACGCAGTATTTT	CASSPGGKRGSDTQYF
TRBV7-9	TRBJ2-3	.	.	TGTTCCAGCAGCCCCATGAGGGATACGCAGTATTTT	CSSSPMRDTQYF
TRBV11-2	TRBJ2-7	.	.	TGTGCCAGCAGCCGAAGATTCGAGTTATCCTACGAGCAGTACTTC	CASSRRFELSYEQYF
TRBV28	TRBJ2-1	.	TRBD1	TGTGCCAGCAGTTTAACCGGGACAGGGATCAATGAGCAGTTCTTC	CASSLTGTGINEQFF
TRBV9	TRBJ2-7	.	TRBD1	TGTGCCAGCAGCGGAACAGGGGGCGGCGAGCAGTACTTC	CASSGTGGGEQYF
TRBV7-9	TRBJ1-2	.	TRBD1	TGTGCCAGCAGTCATGCAGCCGGGACAGGGGACTATGGCTACACCTTC	CASSHAAGTGDYGYTF
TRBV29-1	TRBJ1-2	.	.	TGCAGCGTTGAGTCGGGCGGGGGGCCCCTCTATGGCTACACCTTC	CSVESGGGPLYGYTF
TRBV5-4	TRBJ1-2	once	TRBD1	TGTGCCAGCAGCTTGGACCCAGGGGGCAACTATGGCTACACCTTC	CASSLDPGGNYGYTF
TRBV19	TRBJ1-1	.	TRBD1	TGTGCCAGTAGTACCGTCGGGACAGGGGGCAAGAAGAACACTGAAGCTTTCTTT	CASSTVGTGGKKNTEAFF
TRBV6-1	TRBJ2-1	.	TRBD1	TGTGCCAGCAGAGGGGACAGGGTTATCAATGAGCAGTTCTTC	CASRGDRVINEQFF
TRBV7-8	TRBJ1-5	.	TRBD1	TGTGCCAGCAGCTTAGAAAACAGGGGTGGCCAGCCCCAGCATTTT	CASSLENRGGQPQHF
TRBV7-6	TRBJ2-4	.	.	TGTGCCAGCAGCGGCTACAGGGAAAACATTCAGTACTTC	CASSGYRENIQYF
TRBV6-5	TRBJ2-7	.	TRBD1	TGTGCCAGCAGGCACCGGGACAGGGTCTACGAGCAGTACTTC	CASRHRDRVYEQYF
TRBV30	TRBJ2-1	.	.	TGTGCCTGGAGTGGACGGGGGAGAAGGACCTCCTACAATGAGCAGTTCTTC	CAWSGRGRRTSYNEQFF
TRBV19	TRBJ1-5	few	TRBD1	TGTGCCAGTAGTAACCCGAGGGGGCTAGACAATCAGCCCCAGCATTTT	CASSNPRGLDNQPQHF
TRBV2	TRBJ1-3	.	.	TGTGCCAGCGGCCGCGGACAACTGAGCTCTGGAAACACCATATATTTT	CASGRGQLSSGNTIYF
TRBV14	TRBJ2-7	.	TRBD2	TGTGCCAGCAGCCAAGAAGCTAGCGGGAGCGGCGAGCAGTACTTC	CASSQEASGSGEQYF